This T cell receptor (beta chain) was recorded in a study of T cell changes during pregnancy in multiple sclerosis. TCRdb's copy holds only in-frame clones and misses some; the assay was immunoSEQ multiplex PCR. The data hold tens of thousands of clones, with approximately 90% observed a single time. Germline-derived CDR1 and CDR2 are MDHEN and SYDVKM. Trimming removed 8 bases from V and 0 bases from J, with 8 bases in between. The CDR3 is 12 residues long. This clonotype was sampled from a female donor in good health, enrolled as a control in a pregnancy study. V gene TRBV28 combines with J gene TRBJ2-7; a possible D gene is TRBD2 (6 bases). The specimen comprised peripheral blood, sampled in the first trimester of pregnancy. CDR3 residues: CASGGSSYEQYF. The CDR3 DNA follows: TGTGCCAGCGGGGGGAGCTCCTACGAGCAGTACTTC.